Listed below are T cell receptor beta chains from one sample, sequenced in a study of T cells in Graves' hyperthyroidism and ophthalmopathy. TCRdb reanalysed the multiplex PCR reads using MiXCR and keeps one entry per CDR3 protein. Found here are approximately 590,000 distinct CDR3 sequences, 15% to 19% of them singletons; the top ten hold around 6.6%. Input material: blood. The receptor source for this set is a woman in her twenties or thirties with Graves' hyperthyroidism. Both conserved end residues are part of each CDR3. D genes are given only for firm matches. For some rows the clone size is stated as once, few or many, or as a class when expanded; others skip it.

d_call: .; j_call: TRBJ1-6; clone_size: few; v_call: TRBV27; cdr3_aa: CASRLADSPLHF; cdr3_nt: TGTGCCAGCAGATTAGCGGATTCACCCCTCCACTTT
d_call: .; j_call: TRBJ1-1; clone_size: many; v_call: TRBV11-2; cdr3_aa: CASSFLTGSPNTEAFF; cdr3_nt: TGTGCCAGCAGCTTTCTGACAGGATCTCCAAACACTGAAGCTTTCTTT
d_call: TRBD2; j_call: TRBJ2-3; clone_size: many; v_call: TRBV14; cdr3_aa: CASSQDFPSISGSPTDTQYF; cdr3_nt: TGTGCCAGCAGCCAAGATTTCCCTTCCATTAGCGGGAGTCCCACAGATACGCAGTATTTT
d_call: .; j_call: TRBJ2-1; clone_size: many; v_call: TRBV20-1; cdr3_aa: CSVTRNNEQFF; cdr3_nt: TGCAGTGTAACCAGAAATAATGAGCAGTTCTTC
d_call: TRBD2; j_call: TRBJ2-7; clone_size: many; v_call: TRBV7-9; cdr3_aa: CASSFTGLSSGRSSYEQYF; cdr3_nt: TGTGCCAGCAGCTTTACCGGGCTTTCTAGCGGGAGGTCTTCCTACGAGCAGTACTTC
d_call: TRBD1; j_call: TRBJ2-7; clone_size: .; v_call: TRBV5-8; cdr3_aa: CASSRGQVIDEQYF; cdr3_nt: TGTGCCAGCAGCAGGGGACAGGTGATAGACGAGCAGTACTTC
d_call: .; j_call: TRBJ1-2; clone_size: .; v_call: TRBV20-1; cdr3_aa: CSARDRPTEYGYTF; cdr3_nt: TGCAGTGCTAGAGACCGGCCCACAGAGTATGGCTACACCTTC
d_call: TRBD2; j_call: TRBJ2-1; clone_size: many; v_call: TRBV7-6; cdr3_aa: CASSLMSGAGHEQFF; cdr3_nt: TGTGCCAGCAGCTTAATGAGCGGGGCAGGGCATGAGCAGTTCTTC
d_call: TRBD2; j_call: TRBJ2-3; clone_size: many; v_call: TRBV6-2/TRBV6-3; cdr3_aa: CASSSPSGRRADTQYF; cdr3_nt: TGTGCCAGCAGTTCCCCTAGCGGGAGACGGGCAGATACGCAGTATTTT
d_call: TRBD2; j_call: TRBJ2-5; clone_size: many; v_call: TRBV7-3; cdr3_aa: CASSLRGGETQYF; cdr3_nt: TGTGCCAGCAGCTTACGGGGGGGGGAGACCCAGTACTTC
d_call: TRBD1; j_call: TRBJ1-2; clone_size: many; v_call: TRBV7-2; cdr3_aa: CASSLAGGGYTF; cdr3_nt: TGTGCCAGCAGCTTAGCAGGGGGCGGCTACACCTTC
d_call: .; j_call: TRBJ2-5; clone_size: .; v_call: TRBV5-1; cdr3_aa: CASSPAPQETQYF; cdr3_nt: TGCGCCAGCAGCCCGGCCCCGCAAGAGACCCAGTACTTC
d_call: .; j_call: TRBJ1-3; clone_size: few; v_call: TRBV7-2; cdr3_aa: CASSLGPEGNTIYF; cdr3_nt: TGTGCCAGCAGCTTAGGCCCGGAGGGAAACACCATATATTTT
d_call: TRBD1; j_call: TRBJ1-5; clone_size: many; v_call: TRBV30; cdr3_aa: CAWSYGTGDSNQPQHF; cdr3_nt: TGTGCCTGGTCCTACGGGACAGGTGATAGCAATCAGCCCCAGCATTTT
d_call: .; j_call: TRBJ1-6; clone_size: many; v_call: TRBV6-5; cdr3_aa: CASSYSGEDSPLHF; cdr3_nt: TGTGCCAGCAGTTACTCAGGAGAGGATTCACCCCTCCACTTT
d_call: .; j_call: TRBJ2-7; clone_size: many; v_call: TRBV6-1; cdr3_aa: CASRPGALYYEQYF; cdr3_nt: TGTGCCAGCAGGCCAGGGGCTCTTTACTACGAGCAGTACTTC
d_call: TRBD1; j_call: TRBJ2-7; clone_size: .; v_call: TRBV12-5; cdr3_aa: CASRRTGVHYEQYF; cdr3_nt: TGTGCTAGTAGGCGGACAGGGGTCCACTACGAGCAGTACTTC
d_call: .; j_call: TRBJ2-2; clone_size: .; v_call: TRBV20-1; cdr3_aa: CSGNRMHTGELFF; cdr3_nt: TGCAGTGGGAACAGGATGCACACCGGGGAGCTGTTTTTT
d_call: .; j_call: TRBJ2-2; clone_size: .; v_call: TRBV20-1; cdr3_aa: CSASPTQQLFF; cdr3_nt: TGCAGTGCTAGCCCGACACAACAGCTGTTTTTT
d_call: TRBD1; j_call: TRBJ2-3; clone_size: few; v_call: TRBV7-3; cdr3_aa: CASSSTGSGSSTDTQYF; cdr3_nt: TGTGCCAGCAGCTCGACAGGGTCCGGTTCCAGCACAGATACGCAGTATTTT
d_call: .; j_call: TRBJ2-3; clone_size: many; v_call: TRBV6-2/TRBV6-3; cdr3_aa: CASSQTRGIDTQYF; cdr3_nt: TGTGCCAGCAGCCAGACGAGGGGAATAGATACGCAGTATTTT
d_call: .; j_call: TRBJ1-1; clone_size: .; v_call: TRBV7-2; cdr3_aa: CASSFPRTEAFF; cdr3_nt: TGTGCCAGCAGCTTTCCTCGCACTGAAGCTTTCTTT
d_call: TRBD1; j_call: TRBJ2-7; clone_size: many; v_call: TRBV30; cdr3_aa: CAWRDRDRFYEQYF; cdr3_nt: TGTGCCTGGAGGGACCGGGACAGGTTCTACGAGCAGTACTTC
d_call: TRBD1; j_call: TRBJ1-5; clone_size: .; v_call: TRBV19; cdr3_aa: CASSMDRGGNQPQHF; cdr3_nt: TGTGCCAGTAGTATGGACAGGGGAGGGAATCAGCCCCAGCATTTT
d_call: TRBD1; j_call: TRBJ1-4; clone_size: many; v_call: TRBV12-3/TRBV12-4; cdr3_aa: CASSGTGGRGEKLFF; cdr3_nt: TGTGCCAGCAGTGGGACAGGGGGCAGGGGTGAAAAACTGTTTTTT
d_call: TRBD2; j_call: TRBJ2-2; clone_size: .; v_call: TRBV7-3; cdr3_aa: CASFIGTTTGEWSGELFF; cdr3_nt: TGTGCCAGCTTTATAGGGACTACCACGGGAGAGTGGAGCGGGGAGCTGTTTTTT
d_call: .; j_call: TRBJ2-7; clone_size: .; v_call: TRBV7-2; cdr3_aa: CASSLDHGEQYF; cdr3_nt: TGTGCCAGCAGCTTAGATCATGGCGAGCAGTACTTC
d_call: .; j_call: TRBJ2-1; clone_size: many; v_call: TRBV5-1; cdr3_aa: CASSLDGSGASYNEQFF; cdr3_nt: TGCGCCAGCAGCTTGGATGGTTCAGGGGCCTCCTACAATGAGCAGTTCTTC
d_call: .; j_call: TRBJ2-3; clone_size: many; v_call: TRBV7-3; cdr3_aa: CASSLTSMGTDTQYF; cdr3_nt: TGTGCCAGCAGTCTCACTAGTATGGGGACAGATACGCAGTATTTT
d_call: TRBD2; j_call: TRBJ2-1; clone_size: once; v_call: TRBV7-2; cdr3_aa: CASSLEVSGRFEQFF; cdr3_nt: TGTGCCAGCAGCTTAGAGGTTAGCGGGAGATTTGAGCAGTTCTTC
d_call: TRBD1; j_call: TRBJ1-6; clone_size: .; v_call: TRBV7-9; cdr3_aa: CASSLEGQGFSPLHF; cdr3_nt: TGTGCCAGCAGCCTCGAAGGACAGGGTTTCTCACCCCTCCACTTT
d_call: TRBD1; j_call: TRBJ2-7; clone_size: many; v_call: TRBV3-1; cdr3_aa: CASSQLGQRYEQYF; cdr3_nt: TGTGCCAGCAGCCAATTGGGACAGCGCTACGAGCAGTACTTC
d_call: TRBD2; j_call: TRBJ2-3; clone_size: many; v_call: TRBV20-1; cdr3_aa: CSAQAGGAEDTQYF; cdr3_nt: TGCAGTGCTCAGGCGGGGGGGGCAGAAGATACGCAGTATTTT
d_call: TRBD2; j_call: TRBJ2-1; clone_size: many; v_call: TRBV11-3; cdr3_aa: CASSLTSGSEDNEQFF; cdr3_nt: TGTGCCAGCAGCTTAACTAGCGGGAGCGAAGACAATGAGCAGTTCTTC
d_call: .; j_call: TRBJ2-3; clone_size: many; v_call: TRBV7-2; cdr3_aa: CASSLRGADTQYF; cdr3_nt: TGTGCCAGCAGCTTAAGGGGCGCAGATACGCAGTATTTT
d_call: .; j_call: TRBJ2-3; clone_size: many; v_call: TRBV27; cdr3_aa: CASTAPSTDTQYF; cdr3_nt: TGTGCCAGCACGGCTCCTAGCACAGATACGCAGTATTTT
d_call: TRBD2; j_call: TRBJ2-1; clone_size: many; v_call: TRBV6-5; cdr3_aa: CASSYSGLAGAYNEQFF; cdr3_nt: TGTGCCAGCAGTTACTCAGGACTAGCGGGAGCTTACAATGAGCAGTTCTTC
d_call: TRBD1; j_call: TRBJ2-1; clone_size: many; v_call: TRBV29-1; cdr3_aa: CSAGGQDNEQFF; cdr3_nt: TGCAGCGCTGGGGGACAGGACAATGAGCAGTTCTTC
d_call: .; j_call: TRBJ1-2; clone_size: few; v_call: TRBV6-5; cdr3_aa: CASSYDYIGQGENYGYTF; cdr3_nt: TGTGCCAGCAGTTACGACTATATAGGGCAGGGTGAGAACTATGGCTACACCTTC
d_call: TRBD2; j_call: TRBJ2-1; clone_size: .; v_call: TRBV6-1; cdr3_aa: CASSQSSASGRDEQFF; cdr3_nt: TGTGCCAGCAGCCAAAGCTCGGCTAGCGGGAGAGATGAGCAGTTCTTC
d_call: .; j_call: TRBJ2-1; clone_size: few; v_call: TRBV29-1; cdr3_aa: CSVETVHGEQFF; cdr3_nt: TGCAGCGTTGAAACAGTTCATGGTGAGCAGTTCTTC
d_call: .; j_call: TRBJ2-7; clone_size: many; v_call: TRBV5-1; cdr3_aa: CASSLVGGDEQYF; cdr3_nt: TGCGCCAGCAGCTTGGTAGGTGGAGACGAGCAGTACTTC
d_call: TRBD2; j_call: TRBJ2-3; clone_size: many; v_call: TRBV29-1; cdr3_aa: CSVGTSGSDTQYF; cdr3_nt: TGCAGCGTTGGGACTAGCGGTTCAGATACGCAGTATTTT
d_call: TRBD2; j_call: TRBJ2-2; clone_size: .; v_call: TRBV6-5; cdr3_aa: CASSCLGLAGERAGELFF; cdr3_nt: TGTGCCAGCAGTTGCCTGGGACTAGCGGGAGAGAGGGCCGGGGAGCTGTTTTTT
d_call: TRBD2; j_call: TRBJ2-1; clone_size: few; v_call: TRBV9; cdr3_aa: CASSVGPGLVSEQFF; cdr3_nt: TGTGCCAGCAGCGTTGGACCGGGACTAGTCAGTGAGCAGTTCTTC
d_call: .; j_call: TRBJ2-6; clone_size: .; v_call: TRBV7-8; cdr3_aa: CASQNAGANVLTF; cdr3_nt: TGTGCCAGCCAGAATGCTGGGGCCAACGTCCTGACTTTC
d_call: .; j_call: TRBJ2-1; clone_size: many; v_call: TRBV12-3/TRBV12-4; cdr3_aa: CASSQGRINNEQFF; cdr3_nt: TGTGCCAGCAGTCAAGGGCGGATCAACAATGAGCAGTTCTTC
d_call: .; j_call: TRBJ1-1; clone_size: .; v_call: TRBV12-3/TRBV12-4; cdr3_aa: CASSLIQTNTEAFF; cdr3_nt: TGTGCCAGCAGTTTAATACAGACTAACACTGAAGCTTTCTTT